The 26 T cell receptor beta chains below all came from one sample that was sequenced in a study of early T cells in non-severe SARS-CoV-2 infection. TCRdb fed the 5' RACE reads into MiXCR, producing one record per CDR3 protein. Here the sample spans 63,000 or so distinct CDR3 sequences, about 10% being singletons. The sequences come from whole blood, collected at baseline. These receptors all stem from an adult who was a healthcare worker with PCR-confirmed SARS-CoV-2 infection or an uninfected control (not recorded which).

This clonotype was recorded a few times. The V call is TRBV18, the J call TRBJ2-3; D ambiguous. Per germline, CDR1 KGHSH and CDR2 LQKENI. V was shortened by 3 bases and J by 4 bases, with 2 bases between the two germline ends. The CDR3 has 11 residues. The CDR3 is CASSPSDTQYF. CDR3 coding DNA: TGTGCCAGCTCACCTTCAGATACGCAGTATTTT.

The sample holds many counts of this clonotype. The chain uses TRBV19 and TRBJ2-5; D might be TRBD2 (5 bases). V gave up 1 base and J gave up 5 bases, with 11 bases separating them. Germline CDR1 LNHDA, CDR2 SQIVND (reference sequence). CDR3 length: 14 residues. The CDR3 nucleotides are TGTGCCAGTAGTATAGCTCGGGAACCGGAGACCCAGTACTTC. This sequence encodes CASSIAREPETQYF.

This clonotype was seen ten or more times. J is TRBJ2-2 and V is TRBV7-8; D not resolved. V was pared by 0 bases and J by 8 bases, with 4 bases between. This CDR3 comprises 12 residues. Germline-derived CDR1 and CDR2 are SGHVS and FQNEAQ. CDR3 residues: CASSLAKGELFF. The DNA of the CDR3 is TGTGCCAGCAGCTTAGCGAAGGGGGAGCTGTTTTTT.

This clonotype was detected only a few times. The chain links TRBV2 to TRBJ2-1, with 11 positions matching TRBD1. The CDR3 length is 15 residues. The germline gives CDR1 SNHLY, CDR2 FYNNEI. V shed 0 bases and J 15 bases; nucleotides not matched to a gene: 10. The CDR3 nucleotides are TGTGCCAGCAGTGAAGCGCTTCGGGACAGGGGGTGGTGGTTCTTC. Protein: CASSEALRDRGWWFF.

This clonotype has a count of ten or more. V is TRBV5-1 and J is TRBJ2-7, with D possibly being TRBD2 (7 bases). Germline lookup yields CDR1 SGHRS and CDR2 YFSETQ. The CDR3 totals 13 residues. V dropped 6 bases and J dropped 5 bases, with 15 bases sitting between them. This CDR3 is CASKGGTRDEQYF. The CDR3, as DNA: TGCGCCAGCAAGGGGGGGACGAGGGACGAGCAGTACTTC. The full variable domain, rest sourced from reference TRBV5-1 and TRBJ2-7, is KAGVTQTPRYLIKTRGQQVTLSCSPISGHRSVSWYQQTPGQGLQFLFEYFSETQRNKGNFPGRFSGRQFSNSRSEMNVSTLELGDSALYLCASKGGTRDEQYFGPGTRLTVT.

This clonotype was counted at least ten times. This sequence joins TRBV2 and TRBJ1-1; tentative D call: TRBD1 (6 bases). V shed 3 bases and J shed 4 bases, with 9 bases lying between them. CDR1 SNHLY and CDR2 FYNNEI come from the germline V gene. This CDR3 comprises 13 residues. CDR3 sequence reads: CASSERGGTEAFF. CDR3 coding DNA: TGTGCCAGCAGTGAGAGGGGGGGCACTGAAGCTTTCTTT.

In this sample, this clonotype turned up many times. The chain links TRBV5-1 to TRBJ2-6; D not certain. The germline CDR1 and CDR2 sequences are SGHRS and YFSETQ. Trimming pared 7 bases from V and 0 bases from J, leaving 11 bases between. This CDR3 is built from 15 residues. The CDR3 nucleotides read TGCGCCAGCCTCCACGGTGGCTCTGGGGCCAACGTCCTGACTTTC. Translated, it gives CASLHGGSGANVLTF.

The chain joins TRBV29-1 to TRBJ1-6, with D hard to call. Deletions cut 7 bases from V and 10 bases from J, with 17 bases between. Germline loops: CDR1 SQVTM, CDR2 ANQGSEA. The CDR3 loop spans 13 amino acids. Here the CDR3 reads CSAQDGRQSPLHF. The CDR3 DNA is TGCAGCGCGCAGGACGGCCGGCAGTCACCCCTCCACTTT.

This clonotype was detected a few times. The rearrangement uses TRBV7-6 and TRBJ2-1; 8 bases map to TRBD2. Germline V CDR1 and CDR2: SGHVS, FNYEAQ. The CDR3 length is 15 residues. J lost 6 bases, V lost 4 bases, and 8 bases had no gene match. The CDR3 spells CASSSPGGLGNEQFF. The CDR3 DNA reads TGTGCCAGCAGCTCCCCGGGGGGGCTAGGCAATGAGCAGTTCTTC.

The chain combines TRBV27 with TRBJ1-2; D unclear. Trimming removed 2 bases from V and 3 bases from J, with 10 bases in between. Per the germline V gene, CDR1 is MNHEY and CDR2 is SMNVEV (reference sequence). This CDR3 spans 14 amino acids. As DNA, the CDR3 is TGTGCCAGCAGTTTAACGGCCACCGACTATGGCTACACCTTC. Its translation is CASSLTATDYGYTF.

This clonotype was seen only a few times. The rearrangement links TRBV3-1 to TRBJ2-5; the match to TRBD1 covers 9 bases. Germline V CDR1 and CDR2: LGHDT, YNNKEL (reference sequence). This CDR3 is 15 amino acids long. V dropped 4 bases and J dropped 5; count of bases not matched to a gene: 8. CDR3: CASSPRTGARETQYF. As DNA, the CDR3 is TGTGCCAGCAGCCCGCGGACAGGGGCGCGGGAGACCCAGTACTTC.

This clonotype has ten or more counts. The CDR3 nucleotides are TGTGCCATCAGTGAGTCCCCTCGGGGTAAAAAACTGTTTTTT. Translating it yields CAISESPRGKKLFF. The chain joins TRBV10-3 to TRBJ1-4; D uncertain. CDR1 and CDR2 (germline): ENHRY, SYGVKD. The length of the CDR3 is 14 residues. Between the trimmed V and J ends, which lost 0 bases and 9 bases, there was a span of 11 bases.

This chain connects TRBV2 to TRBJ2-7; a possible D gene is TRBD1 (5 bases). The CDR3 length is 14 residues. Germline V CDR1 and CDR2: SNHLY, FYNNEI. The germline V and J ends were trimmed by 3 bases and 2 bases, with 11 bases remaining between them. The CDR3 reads CASSDQGSTYEQYF. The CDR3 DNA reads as TGTGCCAGCAGTGATCAGGGTTCGACCTACGAGCAGTACTTC.

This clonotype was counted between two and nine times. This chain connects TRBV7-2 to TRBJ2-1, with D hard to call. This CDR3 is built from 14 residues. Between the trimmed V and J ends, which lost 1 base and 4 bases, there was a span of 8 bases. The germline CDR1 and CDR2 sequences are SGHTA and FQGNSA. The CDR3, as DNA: TGTGCCAGCAGCTTAGGAGGACCGTACAATGAGCAGTTCTTC. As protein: CASSLGGPYNEQFF.

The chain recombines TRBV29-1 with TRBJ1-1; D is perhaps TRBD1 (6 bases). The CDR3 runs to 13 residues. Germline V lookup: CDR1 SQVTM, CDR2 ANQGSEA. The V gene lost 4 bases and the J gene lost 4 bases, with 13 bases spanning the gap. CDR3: CSVVGGLSTEAFF. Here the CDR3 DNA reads TGCAGCGTTGTGGGGGGCTTAAGCACTGAAGCTTTCTTT.

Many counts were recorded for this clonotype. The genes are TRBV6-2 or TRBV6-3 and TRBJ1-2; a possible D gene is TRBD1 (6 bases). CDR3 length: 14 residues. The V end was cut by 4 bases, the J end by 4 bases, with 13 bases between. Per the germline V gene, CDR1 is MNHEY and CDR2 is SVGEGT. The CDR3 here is CASSSLTGTYGYTF. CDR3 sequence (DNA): TGTGCCAGCAGTTCACTCACAGGGACCTATGGCTACACCTTC.

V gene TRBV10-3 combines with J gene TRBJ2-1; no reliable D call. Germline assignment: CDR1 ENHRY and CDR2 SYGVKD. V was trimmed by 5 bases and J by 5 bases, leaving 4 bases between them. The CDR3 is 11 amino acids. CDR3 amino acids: CAISKNNEQFF. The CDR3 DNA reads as TGTGCCATCAGTAAGAACAATGAGCAGTTCTTC.

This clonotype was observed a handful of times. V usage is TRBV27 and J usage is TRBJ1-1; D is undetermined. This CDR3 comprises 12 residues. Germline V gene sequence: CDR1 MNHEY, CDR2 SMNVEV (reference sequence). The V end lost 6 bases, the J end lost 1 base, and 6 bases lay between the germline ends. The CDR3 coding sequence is TGTGCCAGCAGCGGGAAGAACACTGAAGCTTTCTTT. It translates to CASSGKNTEAFF.

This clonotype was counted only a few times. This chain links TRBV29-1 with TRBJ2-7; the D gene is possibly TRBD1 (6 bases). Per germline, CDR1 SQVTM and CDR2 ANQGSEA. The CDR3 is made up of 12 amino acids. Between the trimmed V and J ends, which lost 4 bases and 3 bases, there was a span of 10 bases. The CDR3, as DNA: TGCAGCGTTGGGACAGATAACTACGAGCAGTACTTC. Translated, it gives CSVGTDNYEQYF.

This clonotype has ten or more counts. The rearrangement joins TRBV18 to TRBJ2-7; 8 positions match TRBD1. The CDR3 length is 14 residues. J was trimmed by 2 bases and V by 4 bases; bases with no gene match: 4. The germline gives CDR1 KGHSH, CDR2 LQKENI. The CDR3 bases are TGTGCCAGCTCACAGGGACAGGCGACCTACGAGCAGTACTTC. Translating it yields CASSQGQATYEQYF.

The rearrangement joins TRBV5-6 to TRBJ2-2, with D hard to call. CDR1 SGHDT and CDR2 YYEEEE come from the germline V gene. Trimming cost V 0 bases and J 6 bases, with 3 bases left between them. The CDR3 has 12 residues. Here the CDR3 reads CASSLDPGELFF. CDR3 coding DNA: TGTGCCAGCAGCTTGGACCCCGGGGAGCTGTTTTTT.

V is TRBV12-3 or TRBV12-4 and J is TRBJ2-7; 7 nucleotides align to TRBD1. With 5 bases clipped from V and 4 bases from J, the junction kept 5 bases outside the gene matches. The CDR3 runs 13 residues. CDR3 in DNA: TGTGCCAGCAGTAAGGGACAGTTTTACGAGCAGTACTTC. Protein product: CASSKGQFYEQYF.

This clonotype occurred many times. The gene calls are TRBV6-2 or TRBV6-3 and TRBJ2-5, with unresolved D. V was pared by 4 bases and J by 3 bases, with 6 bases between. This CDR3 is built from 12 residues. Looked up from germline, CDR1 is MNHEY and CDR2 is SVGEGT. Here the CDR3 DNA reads TGTGCCAGCAGTTCCCGGAAAGAGACCCAGTACTTC. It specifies CASSSRKETQYF.

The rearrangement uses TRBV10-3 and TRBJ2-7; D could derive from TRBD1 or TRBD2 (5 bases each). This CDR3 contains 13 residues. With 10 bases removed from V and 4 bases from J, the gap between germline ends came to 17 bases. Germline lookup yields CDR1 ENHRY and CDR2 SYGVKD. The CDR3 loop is CASDSGTDYEQYF. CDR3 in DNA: TGTGCCAGCGATTCCGGGACGGATTACGAGCAGTACTTC.

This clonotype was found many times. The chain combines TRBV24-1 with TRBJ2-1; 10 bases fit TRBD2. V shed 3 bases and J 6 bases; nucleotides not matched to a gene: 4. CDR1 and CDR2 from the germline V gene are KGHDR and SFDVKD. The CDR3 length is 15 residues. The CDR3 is CATSDAGTSVNEQFF. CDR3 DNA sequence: TGTGCCACCAGTGATGCCGGGACTAGCGTCAATGAGCAGTTCTTC.

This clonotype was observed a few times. This chain's CDR3 is CSARDLTGQPEAFF. The CDR3, as DNA: TGCAGTGCTAGAGATCTCACGGGCCAGCCTGAAGCTTTCTTT. The V and J genes are TRBV20-1 and TRBJ1-1, with unresolved D. The germline V gene encodes CDR1 DFQATT and CDR2 SNEGSKA (reference sequence). CDR3 length: 14 residues. Between the trimmed V and J ends, which lost 0 bases and 6 bases, there was a span of 14 bases.